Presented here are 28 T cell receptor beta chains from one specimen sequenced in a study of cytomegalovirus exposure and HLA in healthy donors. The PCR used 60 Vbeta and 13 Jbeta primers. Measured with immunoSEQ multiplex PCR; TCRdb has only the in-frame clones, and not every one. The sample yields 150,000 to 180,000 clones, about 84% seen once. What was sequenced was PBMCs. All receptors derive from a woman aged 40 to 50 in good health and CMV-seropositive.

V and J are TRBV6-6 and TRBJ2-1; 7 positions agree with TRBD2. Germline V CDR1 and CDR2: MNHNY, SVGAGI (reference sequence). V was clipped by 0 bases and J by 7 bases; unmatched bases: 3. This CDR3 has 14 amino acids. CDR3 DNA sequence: TGTGCCAGCAGTTACTCACTAGCGCATAATGAGCAGTTCTTC. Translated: CASSYSLAHNEQFF.

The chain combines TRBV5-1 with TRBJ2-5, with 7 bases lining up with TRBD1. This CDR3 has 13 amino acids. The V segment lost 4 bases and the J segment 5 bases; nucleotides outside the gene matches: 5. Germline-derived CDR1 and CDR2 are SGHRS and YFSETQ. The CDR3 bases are TGCGCCAGCAGCGCACAGGGGATGGAGACCCAGTACTTC. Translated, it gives CASSAQGMETQYF. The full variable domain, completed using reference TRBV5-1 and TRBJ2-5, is KAGVTQTPRYLIKTRGQQVTLSCSPISGHRSVSWYQQTPGQGLQFLFEYFSETQRNKGNFPGRFSGRQFSNSRSEMNVSTLELGDSALYLCASSAQGMETQYFGPGTRLLVL.

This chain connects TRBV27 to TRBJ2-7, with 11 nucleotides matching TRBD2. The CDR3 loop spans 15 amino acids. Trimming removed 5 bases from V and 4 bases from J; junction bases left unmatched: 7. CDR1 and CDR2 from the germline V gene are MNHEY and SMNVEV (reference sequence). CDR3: CASSVRLAGQYEQYF. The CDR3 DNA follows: TGTGCCAGCAGTGTTCGACTAGCGGGACAGTACGAGCAGTACTTC.

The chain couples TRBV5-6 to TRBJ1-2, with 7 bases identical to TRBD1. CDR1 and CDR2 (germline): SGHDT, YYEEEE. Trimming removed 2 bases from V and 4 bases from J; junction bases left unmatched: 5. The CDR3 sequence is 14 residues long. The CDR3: CASSFRDSPYGYTF. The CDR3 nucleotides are TGTGCCAGCAGCTTCCGGGACAGTCCCTATGGCTACACCTTC.

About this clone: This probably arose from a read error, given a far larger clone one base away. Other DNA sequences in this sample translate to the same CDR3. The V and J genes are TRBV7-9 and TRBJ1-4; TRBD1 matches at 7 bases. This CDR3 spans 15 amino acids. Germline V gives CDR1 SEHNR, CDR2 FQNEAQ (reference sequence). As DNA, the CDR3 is TGTGCGAGCAGCTTAGGGGACAGTCATAATGAAAAACTGTTTTTT. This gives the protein CASSLGDSHNEKLFF.

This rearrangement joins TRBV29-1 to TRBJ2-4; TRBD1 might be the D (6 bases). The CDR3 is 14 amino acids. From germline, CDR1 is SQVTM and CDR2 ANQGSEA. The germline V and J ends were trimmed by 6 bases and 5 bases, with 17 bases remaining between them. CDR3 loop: CSVGRSPGENIQYF. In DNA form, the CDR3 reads TGCAGCGTCGGCAGGTCCCCAGGGGAAAACATTCAGTACTTC.

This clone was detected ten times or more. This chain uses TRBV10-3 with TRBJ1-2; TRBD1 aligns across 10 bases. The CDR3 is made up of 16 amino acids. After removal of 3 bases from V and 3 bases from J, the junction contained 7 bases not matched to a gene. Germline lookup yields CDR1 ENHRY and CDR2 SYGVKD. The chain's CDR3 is CAISDPGTGADYGYTF. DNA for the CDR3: TGTGCCATCAGTGATCCCGGGACAGGGGCAGACTATGGCTACACCTTC.

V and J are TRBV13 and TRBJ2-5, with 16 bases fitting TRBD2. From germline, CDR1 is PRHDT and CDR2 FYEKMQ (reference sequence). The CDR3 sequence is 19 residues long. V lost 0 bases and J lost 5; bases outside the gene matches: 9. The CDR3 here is CASSLGHGTSGRAVETQYF. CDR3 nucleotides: TGTGCCAGCAGCTTAGGTCACGGGACTAGCGGGAGGGCCGTCGAGACCCAGTACTTC.

As DNA, the CDR3 is TGTGCCAGCAGTTCCAGGGGGAGGGCTTTCTTT. Its protein is CASSSRGRAFF. The chain employs TRBV6-5 and TRBJ1-1; 7 bases are shared with TRBD1. V shed 4 bases and J 11 bases; nucleotides not matched to a gene: 4. The CDR3 length is 11 residues. The germline V gene has CDR1 MNHEY and CDR2 SVGAGI.

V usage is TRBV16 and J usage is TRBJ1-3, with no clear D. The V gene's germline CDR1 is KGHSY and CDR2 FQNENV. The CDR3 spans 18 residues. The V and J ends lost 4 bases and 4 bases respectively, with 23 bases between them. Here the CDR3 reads CASSRRTPSGSSGNTIYF. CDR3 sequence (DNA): TGTGCCAGCAGCCGACGGACCCCGAGTGGGAGTTCCGGAAACACCATATATTTT.

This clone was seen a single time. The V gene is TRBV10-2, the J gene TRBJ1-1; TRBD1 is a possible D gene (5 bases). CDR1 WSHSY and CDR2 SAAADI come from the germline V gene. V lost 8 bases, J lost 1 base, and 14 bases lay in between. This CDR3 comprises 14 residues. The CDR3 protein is CASVGLQRNTEAFF. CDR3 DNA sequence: TGCGCCAGCGTGGGACTCCAGAGGAACACTGAAGCTTTCTTT.

The CDR3 DNA sequence: TGTGCCAGTAGTACAGCTAGCGCTAGCTCCTACGAGCAGTACTTC. The encoded protein is CASSTASASSYEQYF. The rearrangement joins TRBV19 to TRBJ2-7, with D possibly being TRBD2 (6 bases). Trimming left V 4 bases short and J 0 bases short, with 13 bases between. The germline V gene has CDR1 LNHDA and CDR2 SQIVND (reference sequence). This CDR3 spans 15 amino acids.

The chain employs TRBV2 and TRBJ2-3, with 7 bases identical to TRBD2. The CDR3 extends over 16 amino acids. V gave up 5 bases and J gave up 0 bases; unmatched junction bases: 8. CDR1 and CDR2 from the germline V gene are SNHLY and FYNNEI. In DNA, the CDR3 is TGTGCCAGCAGTCTGGGGGGGAGGGGTAGCACAGATACGCAGTATTTT. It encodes CASSLGGRGSTDTQYF. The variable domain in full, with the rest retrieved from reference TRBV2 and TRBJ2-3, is EPEVTQTPSHQVTQMGQEVILRCVPISNHLYFYWYRQILGQKVEFLVSFYNNEISEKSEIFDDQFSVERPDGSNFTLKIRSTKLEDSAMYFCASSLGGRGSTDTQYFGPGTRLTVL.

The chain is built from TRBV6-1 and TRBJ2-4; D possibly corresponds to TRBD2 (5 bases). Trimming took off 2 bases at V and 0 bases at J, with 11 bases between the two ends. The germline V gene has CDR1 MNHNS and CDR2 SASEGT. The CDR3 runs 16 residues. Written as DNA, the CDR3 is TGTGCCAGCAGTGAACCCGGGGAACTAGCCAAAAACATTCAGTACTTC. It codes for CASSEPGELAKNIQYF.

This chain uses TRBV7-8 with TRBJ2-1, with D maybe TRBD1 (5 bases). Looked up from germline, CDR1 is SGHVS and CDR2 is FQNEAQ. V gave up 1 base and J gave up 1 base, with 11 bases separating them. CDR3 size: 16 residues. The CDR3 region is CASSLVQGWSYNEQFF. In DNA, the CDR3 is TGTGCCAGCAGCTTAGTTCAGGGTTGGTCCTACAATGAGCAGTTCTTC. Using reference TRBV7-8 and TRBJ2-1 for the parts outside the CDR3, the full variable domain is GAGVSQSPRYKVAKRGQDVALRCDPISGHVSLFWYQQALGQGPEFLTYFQNEAQLDKSGLPSDRFFAERPEGSVSTLKIQRTQQEDSAVYLCASSLVQGWSYNEQFFGPGTRLTVL.

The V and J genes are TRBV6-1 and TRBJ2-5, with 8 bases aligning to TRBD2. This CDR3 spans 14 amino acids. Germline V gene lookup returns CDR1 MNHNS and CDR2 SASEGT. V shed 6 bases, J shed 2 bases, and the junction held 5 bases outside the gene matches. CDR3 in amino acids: CASRTSGSQETQYF. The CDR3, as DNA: TGTGCCAGCAGGACGAGCGGGAGTCAAGAGACCCAGTACTTC.

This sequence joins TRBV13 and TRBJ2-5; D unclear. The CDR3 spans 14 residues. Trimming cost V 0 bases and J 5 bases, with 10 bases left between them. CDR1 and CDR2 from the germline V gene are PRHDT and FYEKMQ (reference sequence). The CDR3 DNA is TGTGCCAGCAGCTTAGGCGCAGGTACCGAGACCCAGTACTTC. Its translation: CASSLGAGTETQYF. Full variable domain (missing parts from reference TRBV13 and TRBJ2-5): AAGVIQSPRHLIKEKRETATLKCYPIPRHDTVYWYQQGPGQDPQFLISFYEKMQSDKGSIPDRFSAQQFSDYHSELNMSSLELGDSALYFCASSLGAGTETQYFGPGTRLLVL.

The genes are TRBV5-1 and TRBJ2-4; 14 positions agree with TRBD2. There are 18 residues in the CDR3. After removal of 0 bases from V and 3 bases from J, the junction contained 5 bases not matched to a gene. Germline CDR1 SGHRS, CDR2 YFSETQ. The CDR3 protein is CASSLAETSGRGKNIQYF. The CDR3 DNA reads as TGCGCCAGCAGCTTGGCGGAGACTAGCGGGAGGGGCAAAAACATTCAGTACTTC.

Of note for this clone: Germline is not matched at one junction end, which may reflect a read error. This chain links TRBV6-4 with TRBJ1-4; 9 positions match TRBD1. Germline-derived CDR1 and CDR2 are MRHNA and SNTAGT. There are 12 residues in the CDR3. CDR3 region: CASRSASGTGLF. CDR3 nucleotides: TGTGCCAGCAGAAGTGCTTCCGGGACAGGGCTTTTT.

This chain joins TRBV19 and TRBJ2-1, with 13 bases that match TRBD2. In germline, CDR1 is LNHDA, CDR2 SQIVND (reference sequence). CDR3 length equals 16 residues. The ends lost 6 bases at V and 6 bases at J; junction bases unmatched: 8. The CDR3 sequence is CASRRGTSGMGNEQFF. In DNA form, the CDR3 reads TGTGCCAGTAGGAGAGGGACTAGCGGGATGGGCAATGAGCAGTTCTTC.

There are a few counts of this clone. The CDR3 region has the DNA TGCGCCAGCAGCCAAGACTCGAACACTGAAGCTTTCTTT. This encodes CASSQDSNTEAFF. The V and J genes are TRBV4-1 and TRBJ1-1; D gene ambiguous. The germline V gene encodes CDR1 MGHRA and CDR2 YSYEKL. V was trimmed by 0 bases and J by 1 base, leaving 3 bases between them. The CDR3 is 13 amino acids.

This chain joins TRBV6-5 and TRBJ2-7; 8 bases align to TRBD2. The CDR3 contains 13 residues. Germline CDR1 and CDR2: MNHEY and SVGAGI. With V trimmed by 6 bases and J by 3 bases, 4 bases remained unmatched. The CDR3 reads CASRDGRGYEQYF. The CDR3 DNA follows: TGTGCCAGCAGGGACGGGAGGGGCTACGAGCAGTACTTC.

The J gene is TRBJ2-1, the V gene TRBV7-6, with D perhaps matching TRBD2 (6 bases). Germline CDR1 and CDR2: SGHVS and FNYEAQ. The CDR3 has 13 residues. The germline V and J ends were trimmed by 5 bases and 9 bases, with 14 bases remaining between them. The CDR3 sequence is CASSAGYGGEQFF. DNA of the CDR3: TGTGCCAGCAGCGCCGGGTACGGGGGTGAGCAGTTCTTC.

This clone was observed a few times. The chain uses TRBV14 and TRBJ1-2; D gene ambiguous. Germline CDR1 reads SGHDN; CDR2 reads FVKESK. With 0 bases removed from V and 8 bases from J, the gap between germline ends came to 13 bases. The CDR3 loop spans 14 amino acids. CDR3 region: CASSQDPGLGGYTF. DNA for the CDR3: TGTGCCAGCAGCCAAGATCCGGGGTTAGGGGGCTACACCTTC.

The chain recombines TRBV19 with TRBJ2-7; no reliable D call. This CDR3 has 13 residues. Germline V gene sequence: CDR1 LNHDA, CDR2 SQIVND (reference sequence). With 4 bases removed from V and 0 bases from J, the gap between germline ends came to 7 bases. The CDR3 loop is CASSRYSSYEQYF. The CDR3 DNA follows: TGTGCCAGTAGTAGGTACAGCTCCTACGAGCAGTACTTC.

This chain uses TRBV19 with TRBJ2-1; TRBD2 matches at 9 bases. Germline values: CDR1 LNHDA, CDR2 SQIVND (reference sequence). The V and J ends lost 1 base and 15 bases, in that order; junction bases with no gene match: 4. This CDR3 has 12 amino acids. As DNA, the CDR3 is TGTGCCAGTAGTATAGGGCTAGCGGGGTGGTTCTTC. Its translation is CASSIGLAGWFF.

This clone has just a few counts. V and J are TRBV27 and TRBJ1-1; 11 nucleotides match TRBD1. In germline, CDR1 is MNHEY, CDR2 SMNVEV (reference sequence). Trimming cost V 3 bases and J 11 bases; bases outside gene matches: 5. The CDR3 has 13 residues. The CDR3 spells CASSFGQGASAFF. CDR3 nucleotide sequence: TGTGCCAGCAGTTTCGGACAGGGGGCGTCTGCTTTCTTT.

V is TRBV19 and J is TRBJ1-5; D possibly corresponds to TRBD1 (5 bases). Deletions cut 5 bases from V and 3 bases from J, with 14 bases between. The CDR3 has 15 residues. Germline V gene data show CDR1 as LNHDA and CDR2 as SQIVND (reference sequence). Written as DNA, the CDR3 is TGTGCCAGTAGTTTTGGGCGGGGCTCCAATCAGCCCCAGCATTTT. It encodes CASSFGRGSNQPQHF.